This TCR beta chain was documented in a study of radiotherapy plus CTLA-4 blockade in lung cancer. Background on the study: Around 18% of patients responded objectively, and roughly 30% achieved disease control.

TCRdb's copy holds only in-frame clones and misses some; the assay was immunoSEQ multiplex PCR. The sample holds 90,000 to 100,000 clones; roughly 80% are singletons and the top ten take under 30%. Germline-derived CDR1 and CDR2 are MNHNY and SVGAGI (reference sequence). V lost 6 bases to trimming and J lost 1 base; unmatched junction nucleotides: 2. The length of the CDR3 is 14 residues. This clone was observed once. Its antigen remains unidentified. Points from the study as a whole: In blood, tumor-derived TCR clones expanded after radiotherapy plus ipilimumab.

Sample: peripheral blood, taken from a patient treated with radiotherapy plus ipilimumab. This clonotype originated in a human donor with non-small cell lung cancer that progressed on radiotherapy plus ipilimumab. The chain is built from TRBV6-6 and TRBJ1-1; 10 nucleotides line up with TRBD1. CDR3 DNA: TGTGCCAGCAGGGACAGGGGGACGAACACTGAAGCTTTCTTT. Its protein product is CASRDRGTNTEAFF.